This TCR beta chain was sequenced in a study of vaccination effects on CD4 cells after COVID-19. The CDR3 covers 14 residues. Germline V gene sequence: CDR1 SGHDT, CDR2 YYEEEE. Trimming cost V 1 base and J 4 bases; bases outside gene matches: 2. The culture ran for about eleven days before CD4+ T cells were isolated. The vaccine given was either BNT162b2 or mRNA-1273, in two doses. Sequencing was performed with immunoSEQ multiplex PCR; in TCRdb, only in-frame clones are kept and a portion is missing. The table shows under 55,000 clones, with roughly 70% occurring only once. Comment on this clone: Its antigen is currently unknown.

This clonotype originated in a human donor who received a COVID-19 vaccine. The V call is TRBV5-6, the J call TRBJ1-5; TRBD1 matches at 7 bases. The sample consisted of CD4+ T cells from PBMCs cultured without peptide, taken after COVID-19 vaccination. CDR3 nucleotide sequence: TGTGCCAGCAGCTTGATGACAGGGAATCAGCCCCAGCATTTT. Translating it yields CASSLMTGNQPQHF.